The rows below give T cell receptor beta chains drawn from one sample of a study of blood T cell repertoires in COVID-19. Profiled with immunoSEQ multiplex PCR; TCRdb holds only in-frame clones, not every one. Here the sample spans under 130,000 clones, around 84% being singletons. Material for sequencing was peripheral blood. All receptors come from a human donor in a cohort sampled during active COVID-19. CDR3s include the opening cysteine and the closing phenylalanine or tryptophan. Fields, in order: J gene, D gene, V gene, clone size, CDR3 DNA, CDR3 protein. D genes are given only for firm matches. Size values are once, few and many counts, or a class for expanded clones, and some rows have none.

>TRBJ2-1|TRBD2|TRBV7-2|.
TGTGCCAGCAGCGCCCGGACTAGCGGGGGGGCTTTCCACAATGAGCAGTTCTTC
CASSARTSGGAFHNEQFF
>TRBJ2-1|TRBD2|TRBV5-4|.
TGTGCCAGCAGCTCCCGACTAGCGGAGGGCAATGAGCAGTTCTTC
CASSSRLAEGNEQFF
>TRBJ2-1|.|TRBV7-6|.
TGTGCCAGCAGCTTATATTCCAGGGACGGGAGAAACAATGAGCAGTTCTTC
CASSLYSRDGRNNEQFF
>TRBJ1-6|.|TRBV3-1/TRBV3-2|.
TGTGCCAGCAGCCAGGACAGTGGGAATTCACCCCTCCACTTT
CASSQDSGNSPLHF
>TRBJ2-7|TRBD2|TRBV27|.
TGTGCCAGCAGGGGACTAGCGGGGGGCCCACCCTACGAGCAGTACTTC
CASRGLAGGPPYEQYF
>TRBJ2-3|.|TRBV28|once
TGTGCCAGCACCCGGCAGGCAGGCACAGATACGCAGTATTTT
CASTRQAGTDTQYF
>TRBJ1-2|.|TRBV6-5|.
TGTGCCAGCACCCGAGGGAACTATGGCTACACCTTC
CASTRGNYGYTF
>TRBJ2-7|TRBD1|TRBV7-2|.
TGTGCCAGCAGCTTACGTCCGGTCGGGGACAGGGCCTACGAGCAGTACTTC
CASSLRPVGDRAYEQYF
>TRBJ2-2|.|TRBV10-3|.
TGTGCCATCAGTGAGTCCGGTGGGGAGCTGTTTTTT
CAISESGGELFF
>TRBJ2-3|.|TRBV9|.
TGTGCCAGCAGCGTAGTGGGGGGACCGACTCCGGATACGCAGTATTTT
CASSVVGGPTPDTQYF
>TRBJ2-3|.|TRBV5-1|.
TGCGCCAGCAAGCCTGCCCGGGACATCTTGGGCACAGATACGCAGTATTTT
CASKPARDILGTDTQYF
>TRBJ1-3|.|TRBV5-6|.
TGTGCCAGCAGCTTGGGTACGAGTCATTCTGGAAACACCATATATTTT
CASSLGTSHSGNTIYF
>TRBJ1-5|TRBD1|TRBV6-5|.
TGTGCCAGCAGTCGGACAGGGACAAGCAATCAGCCCCAGCATTTT
CASSRTGTSNQPQHF
>TRBJ2-1|.|TRBV12-3/TRBV12-4|.
TGTGCCATCCGCCAGGGTGGCGATGAGCAGTTCTTC
CAIRQGGDEQFF
>TRBJ2-7|TRBD1|TRBV20-1|once
TGCAGTGCTGGGGACAGCTACGAGCAGTACTTC
CSAGDSYEQYF
>TRBJ2-7|.|TRBV14|.
TGTGCCAGCAGCCAAGAAGACTGGCGGCAGTACTTC
CASSQEDWRQYF
>TRBJ2-1|TRBD2|TRBV7-3|.
TGTGCCAGCAGCCCTGGGACTAGCCTTTACAATGAGCAGTTCTTC
CASSPGTSLYNEQFF
>TRBJ2-5|TRBD1|TRBV24-1|.
TGTGCCACCAGTGATACTTGGCGCGGGACAGGGGGCGAGACCCAGTACTTC
CATSDTWRGTGGETQYF
>TRBJ1-2|TRBD1|TRBV3-1/TRBV3-2|.
TGTGCCAGCAGCTACGGCTGGACAGGGGCGAGCTATGGCTACACCTTC
CASSYGWTGASYGYTF
>TRBJ2-1|TRBD1|TRBV5-1|.
TGCGCCAGCAGCTTGGGGGCAGGGGGATGGAATGAGCAGTTCTTC
CASSLGAGGWNEQFF
>TRBJ1-1|.|TRBV2|.
TGTGCCAGCAGTGAATCAACAGGGTGGAACACTGAAGCTTTCTTT
CASSESTGWNTEAFF
>TRBJ1-1|.|TRBV7-9|.
TGTGCCAGCAGCTTACAGGGCGGCACTGAAGCTTTCTTT
CASSLQGGTEAFF
>TRBJ2-7|.|TRBV6-5|.
TGTGCCAGCAGTTACAGGGGAGCGGGTTACGAGCAGTACTTC
CASSYRGAGYEQYF
>TRBJ1-3|TRBD1|TRBV4-1|medium-sized
TGCGCCAGCAGCCAAGCGGGACAGGTCTCTGGAAACACCATATATTTT
CASSQAGQVSGNTIYF
>TRBJ1-3|.|TRBV7-2|.
TGTGCCAGCAGCCAGGCCTCTGGAAACACCATATATTTT
CASSQASGNTIYF
>TRBJ2-2|TRBD1|TRBV6-5|.
TGTGCCAGCAGGCCCGGGACAGGGTCCGTCGGGGAGCTGTTTTTT
CASRPGTGSVGELFF
>TRBJ1-2|.|TRBV30|.
TGTGCCTGGAGTCCAGGTACATGGCAGACGATCTATGGCTACACCTTC
CAWSPGTWQTIYGYTF
>TRBJ1-5|TRBD1|TRBV4-3|.
TGCGCCAGCAGCCAAGCTTGGGGGACAGCTAATCAGCCCCAGCATTTT
CASSQAWGTANQPQHF
>TRBJ2-7|.|TRBV5-1|.
TGCGCCAGCAGCCCCGGACAGTCAGGAACCTACGAGCAGTACTTC
CASSPGQSGTYEQYF
>TRBJ1-2|.|TRBV7-2|.
TGTGCCAGCAGCGTAACCGGGGTCTCGGGTACTAACTATGGCTACACCTTC
CASSVTGVSGTNYGYTF
>TRBJ1-6|TRBD1|TRBV6-4|.
TGTGCCAGCAGTGAAGGGACAGAGAATTCACCCCTCCACTTT
CASSEGTENSPLHF
>TRBJ2-7|.|TRBV3-1/TRBV3-2|.
TGTGCCAGCAGCCAAGATGCAGGTGCCGAGCAGTACTTC
CASSQDAGAEQYF
>TRBJ2-1|.|TRBV9|.
TGTGCCAGCAGCGCGGAGGGTAGCTCCTACAATGAGCAGTTCTTC
CASSAEGSSYNEQFF
>TRBJ2-1|TRBD1|TRBV5-1|.
TGCGCCAGCAGCGTAAACAGGGGGCTAGATGAGCAGTTCTTC
CASSVNRGLDEQFF
>TRBJ1-2|TRBD1|TRBV2|.
TGTGCCAGCAGTGACATGCCGGGACAGGGGCTCAGAGATAACTATGGCTACACCTTC
CASSDMPGQGLRDNYGYTF
>TRBJ2-7|.|TRBV7-2|.
TGTGCCAGCAGTCCTGTTGCAGGTCAGACCTACGAGCAGTACTTC
CASSPVAGQTYEQYF
>TRBJ2-2|TRBD1|TRBV7-9|.
TGTGCCAGCAGCTTCATATCCGGGACAGGGAATCCCGGGGAGCTGTTTTTT
CASSFISGTGNPGELFF
>TRBJ2-7|TRBD1|TRBV6-2/TRBV6-3|.
TGTGCCAGCAGTGACGCCGGGACAGGGTACTACGAGCAGTACTTC
CASSDAGTGYYEQYF
>TRBJ2-5|TRBD2|TRBV7-7|.
TGTGCTAGCAGCTTACGGTGGGAGGGCCAAGGGGAGACCCAGTACTTC
CASSLRWEGQGETQYF
>TRBJ2-7|.|TRBV28|once
TGTGCCAGCAGTTTGGGCCGTCTGACCTACGAGCAGTACTTC
CASSLGRLTYEQYF
>TRBJ2-1|TRBD2|TRBV27|.
TGTGCCAGCAGTTTAACAGCAGGACTAGCGGACAATGAGCAGTTCTTC
CASSLTAGLADNEQFF
>TRBJ1-2|.|TRBV11-2|.
TGTGCCAGCAGCTTAGATCTGAGGGCGGATTCTAACTATGGCTACACCTTC
CASSLDLRADSNYGYTF
>TRBJ2-7|TRBD1|TRBV6-6|.
TGTGCCAGCAGTTACGGGGACAGCTACGAGCAGTACTTC
CASSYGDSYEQYF
>TRBJ2-2|.|TRBV4-2|many
TGTGCCAGCACAGCGGGTCACAACACCGGGGAGCTGTTTTTT
CASTAGHNTGELFF
>TRBJ2-7|.|TRBV9|.
TGTGCCAGCAGCATTTCAGGACAGAGCGACGAGCAGTACTTC
CASSISGQSDEQYF
>TRBJ2-3|.|TRBV7-5|.
TGTGTCAGAAGCCGTCACGGTTCTAGCACAGATACGCAGTATTTT
CVRSRHGSSTDTQYF
>TRBJ2-5|.|TRBV19|once
TGTGCCTCAGAGAGCAGGGGGACCCAGTACTTC
CASESRGTQYF
>TRBJ1-5|.|TRBV7-6|.
TGTGCCAGCAGCCGATTATCAGGGGACAATCAGCCCCAGCATTTT
CASSRLSGDNQPQHF
>TRBJ1-5|TRBD1|TRBV18|.
TGTGCCAGCTCACGGGTCGGGGACAGGAAAAGCAATCAGCCCCAGCATTTT
CASSRVGDRKSNQPQHF
>TRBJ2-3|TRBD2|TRBV5-1|.
TGCGCCAGCAGTCTAAGGACTAGCGGGGTCGGAGATACGCAGTATTTT
CASSLRTSGVGDTQYF
>TRBJ2-1|TRBD2|TRBV28|once
TGTGCCAGCAGTTTTGTCGCTAGCGGGCCCAATGAGCAGTTCTTC
CASSFVASGPNEQFF
>TRBJ2-5|.|TRBV19|.
TGTGCCAGTAATGCCAGGGGATTACAAGAGACCCAGTACTTC
CASNARGLQETQYF
>TRBJ2-2|.|TRBV18|.
TGTGCCAGCTCACCGGGACAGAACACCGGGGAGCTGTTTTTT
CASSPGQNTGELFF
>TRBJ1-1|.|TRBV7-2|.
TGTGCCAGCAGCTTGGACAGAGACACTGAAGCTTTCTTT
CASSLDRDTEAFF